Below are 20 T cell receptor beta chains sequenced from a single sample in a study of blood T cells in healthy people across ages. Through a sample-barcoded 5' primer and a J-beta primer mix, a second PCR was run for about 6 to 11 cycles. TCRdb re-derived calls from the 5' RACE reads in MiXCR, one entry per CDR3 protein. The sample contains about 720,000 distinct CDR3 sequences, about 20% of which appear only once. The specimen sequenced was blood. Every receptor here comes from a man aged 70-80 years in good health.

The chain links TRBV7-2 to TRBJ2-3; D is undetermined. Trimming took off 5 bases at V and 6 bases at J, with 18 bases between the two ends. Germline V gives CDR1 SGHTA, CDR2 FQGNSA. This CDR3 spans 15 amino acids. CDR3 residues: CASSRIFLGKDTQYF. The CDR3 nucleotides are TGTGCCAGCAGCCGGATTTTCCTAGGAAAGGATACGCAGTATTTT.

This clonotype appeared a few times. The chain recombines TRBV28 with TRBJ1-1; D is perhaps TRBD1 (6 bases). The CDR3 length is 15 residues. Germline V gene data show CDR1 as MDHEN and CDR2 as SYDVKM. V dropped 5 bases and J dropped 1 base, with 14 bases sitting between them. The CDR3 DNA follows: TGTGCCAGCAGTGGGGCAGGGGCGAAGAACACTGAAGCTTTCTTT. It translates to CASSGAGAKNTEAFF.

The chain couples TRBV4-1 to TRBJ1-1, with D uncertain. The CDR3 runs to 14 residues. With 0 bases removed from V and 3 bases from J, the gap between germline ends came to 8 bases. Germline CDR1 reads MGHRA; CDR2 reads YSYEKL. In nucleotides, the CDR3 is TGCGCCAGCAGCCAAGATAAGGGATACACTGAAGCTTTCTTT. Residues: CASSQDKGYTEAFF.

The chain is built from TRBV6-1 and TRBJ2-4; tentative D call: TRBD1 (5 bases). Trimming removed 3 bases at V and 2 bases at J, with 17 bases between. This CDR3 comprises 17 residues. Germline CDR1 and CDR2: MNHNS and SASEGT. CDR3 nucleotides: TGTGCCAGCAGTGATTTGAGTACAGGAGTCTCCAAAAACATTCAGTACTTC. It encodes CASSDLSTGVSKNIQYF.

This clonotype was observed a few times. The chain combines TRBV10-3 with TRBJ2-7; D unclear. CDR1 and CDR2 (germline): ENHRY, SYGVKD. The length of the CDR3 is 14 residues. CDR3 in amino acids: CAIRYRWVPYGQYV. The CDR3 DNA follows: TGTGCCATCAGATACCGGTGGGTGCCCTACGGGCAGTACGTC.

The V gene is TRBV20-1, the J gene TRBJ2-1; D may be TRBD2 (6 bases). V was pared by 4 bases and J by 0 bases, with 22 bases between. The CDR3 runs to 18 residues. Germline CDR1 is DFQATT and CDR2 is SNEGSKA (reference sequence). The CDR3 DNA reads as TGCAGTGCTAATAGGGGTTCTCGCGGGATTAGCTCCTACAATGAGCAGTTCTTC. Translated: CSANRGSRGISSYNEQFF.

This clonotype was observed a handful of times. The genes are TRBV24-1 and TRBJ2-2, with D possibly matching TRBD2 (5 bases). CDR1 is KGHDR and CDR2 is SFDVKD in the germline V gene. The CDR3 covers 13 residues. Trimming removed 7 bases from V and 6 bases from J, with 11 bases in between. CDR3 sequence: CATRDLRAGELFF. CDR3 nucleotide sequence: TGTGCCACCAGGGACCTGAGGGCCGGGGAGCTGTTTTTT.

This clonotype has only a few counts. The V gene is TRBV13, the J gene TRBJ1-4, with unresolved D. The CDR3 covers 12 residues. Germline V lookup: CDR1 PRHDT, CDR2 FYEKMQ (reference sequence). With 5 bases removed from V and 7 bases from J, the gap between germline ends came to 8 bases. The DNA for the CDR3 is TGTGCCAGCAGCATCGTTCGTGAAAAACTGTTTTTT. It yields the protein CASSIVREKLFF.

The rearrangement joins TRBV10-3 to TRBJ2-5; D is ambiguous. V shed 0 bases and J shed 4 bases, with 9 bases lying between them. Looked up from germline, CDR1 is ENHRY and CDR2 is SYGVKD. The CDR3 consists of 14 residues. The DNA for the CDR3 is TGTGCCATCAGTGAGTCGTTAGCCGGAGAGACCCAGTACTTC. Protein product: CAISESLAGETQYF.

This clonotype was found a few times. J is TRBJ2-1 and V is TRBV29-1; D unresolved. The last part of the DNA fits TRBJ2-5 better; the J call may be wrong. Germline V lookup: CDR1 SQVTM, CDR2 ANQGSEA. The CDR3 has 11 residues. The CDR3 loop is CSVGLQETQYF. Written as DNA, the CDR3 is TGCAGCGTAGGCCTACAAGAGACCCAGTACTTC.

A single count supports this clonotype. A read error may account for a junction end that differs from germline. The rearrangement links TRBV5-1 to TRBJ2-5; the D is unclear. This CDR3 comprises 13 residues. The germline CDR1 and CDR2 sequences are SGHRS and YFSETQ. CDR3 region: CVSSPRYGETQYF. The CDR3 DNA sequence: TGCGTCAGCAGCCCCCGGTACGGGGAGACCCAGTACTTC.

This clonotype was counted a few times. The V call is TRBV28, the J call TRBJ2-7; TRBD2 matches at 7 bases. CDR3 length equals 16 residues. The J segment lost 4 bases and the V segment lost 2 bases, leaving 11 bases of the junction unmatched. Germline V gene lookup returns CDR1 MDHEN and CDR2 SYDVKM. The CDR3 here is CASSLPLGRNKYEQYF. The CDR3 bases are TGTGCCAGCAGTTTACCCCTCGGGAGGAACAAATACGAGCAGTACTTC.

This clonotype was detected only a few times. The rearrangement uses TRBV7-2 and TRBJ2-5; D is undetermined. The CDR3 runs 16 residues. Germline V gene lookup returns CDR1 SGHTA and CDR2 FQGNSA. Between the trimmed V and J ends, which lost 5 bases and 1 base, there was a span of 17 bases. The CDR3 bases are TGTGCCAGCAGCGCGCTAGGGCGGAGAGCCCAAGAGACCCAGTACTTC. Translation: CASSALGRRAQETQYF. Variable domain in full (rest from reference TRBV7-2 and TRBJ2-5): GAGVSQSPSNKVTEKGKDVELRCDPISGHTALYWYRQSLGQGLEFLIYFQGNSAPDKSGLPSDRFSAERTGGSVSTLTIQRTQQEDSAVYLCASSALGRRAQETQYFGPGTRLLVL.

The V call is TRBV6-2 or TRBV6-3, the J call TRBJ2-1, with 7 bases identical to TRBD2. Germline loops: CDR1 MNHEY, CDR2 SVGEGT. The CDR3 is made up of 15 amino acids. Germline trimming cut 6 bases from V and 2 bases from J; bases unmatched to any gene: 7. In nucleotides, the CDR3 is TGTGCCAGCAGCCTTCTAGCGGAGGCCTACAATGAGCAGTTCTTC. Encoded protein: CASSLLAEAYNEQFF.

J is TRBJ1-3 and V is TRBV28; TRBD1 might be the D (5 bases). The CDR3 is 14 residues long. V was trimmed by 11 bases and J by 0 bases, leaving 14 bases between them. The germline CDR1 and CDR2 sequences are MDHEN and SYDVKM. CDR3 nucleotide sequence: TGTGCCTGTAGACAGAGACACTCTGGAAACACCATATATTTT. Its protein product is CACRQRHSGNTIYF.

This clonotype occurred a few times. The V and J genes are TRBV7-8 and TRBJ1-6; 7 nucleotides match TRBD1. This CDR3 is 15 amino acids long. V was pared by 1 base and J by 7 bases, with 4 bases of the junction left unmatched. Germline-derived CDR1 and CDR2 are SGHVS and FQNEAQ. CDR3 bases: TGTGCCAGCAGCTTAGTCGGGACAGAGAATTCACCCCTCCACTTT. Protein sequence: CASSLVGTENSPLHF.

This clonotype was counted between two and nine times. The J gene is TRBJ2-4, the V gene TRBV2; a weak D match, TRBD1 (6 bases). With 5 bases removed from V and 2 bases from J, the gap between germline ends came to 7 bases. Per the germline V gene, CDR1 is SNHLY and CDR2 is FYNNEI. The CDR3 sequence is 13 residues long. CDR3 sequence reads: CASSRDTKNIQYF. In DNA form, the CDR3 reads TGTGCCAGCAGTAGGGACACCAAAAACATTCAGTACTTC.

The genes are TRBV14 and TRBJ1-4; tentatively, D is TRBD1 (5 bases). Looked up from germline, CDR1 is SGHDN and CDR2 is FVKESK. V shed 4 bases and J shed 4 bases, with 13 bases lying between them. The CDR3 sequence is 15 residues long. CDR3 in amino acids: CASSLRRQINEKLFF. The DNA of the CDR3 is TGTGCCAGCAGCCTAAGGAGACAGATTAATGAAAAACTGTTTTTT.

This clonotype was seen a handful of times. The genes are TRBV25-1 and TRBJ2-7, with a possible D match to TRBD2 (5 bases). This CDR3 spans 13 amino acids. Per germline, CDR1 MGHDK and CDR2 SYGVNS. V dropped 4 bases and J dropped 2 bases, with 9 bases sitting between them. CDR3 amino acids: CASSGPGTYEQYF. In DNA form, the CDR3 reads TGTGCCAGCAGTGGCCCCGGGACCTACGAGCAGTACTTC.

This clonotype was observed at least ten times. This sequence joins TRBV5-1 and TRBJ1-2, with 8 positions matching TRBD1. V shed 1 base, J shed 8 bases, and the junction held 10 bases outside the gene matches. The germline gives CDR1 SGHRS, CDR2 YFSETQ. The CDR3 is 15 residues long. The CDR3 is CASSLTGTGLGGYTF. Written as DNA, the CDR3 is TGCGCCAGCAGCTTGACCGGGACAGGCCTCGGGGGCTACACCTTC.